Listed below are T cell receptor beta chains from one sample, sequenced in a study of technical replicates of blood from a few donors. Data came from immunoSEQ multiplex PCR; TCRdb stores just in-frame clones and leaves some out. The sample yields roughly 60,000 clones, around 87% seen once. Sequenced sample: PBMCs. These receptor sequences come from a human donor in good health. Some clones in this sample may be carry-over from other donors' samples. Both conserved end residues are part of each CDR3. The order of the fields is J gene, V gene, D gene, clone size, CDR3 protein, CDR3 DNA. A D gene is named only where the DNA matches it firmly. Some rows mark clone size as missing; the rest say once, few, many or name a class of expanded clone.

j_call: TRBJ1-2
v_call: TRBV6-1
d_call: NA
clone_size: NA
cdr3_aa: CASSGRDGYTF
cdr3_nt: TGTGCCAGCAGTGGCAGGGATGGCTACACCTTC

j_call: TRBJ2-5
v_call: TRBV5-4
d_call: TRBD1
clone_size: NA
cdr3_aa: CASSSRDRGETQYF
cdr3_nt: TGTGCCAGCAGCTCGAGAGACAGGGGGGAGACCCAGTACTTC

j_call: TRBJ2-7
v_call: TRBV5-1
d_call: TRBD1
clone_size: NA
cdr3_aa: CASSPGTDSYEQYF
cdr3_nt: TGCGCCAGCAGCCCCGGGACAGATTCCTACGAGCAGTACTTC

j_call: TRBJ1-3
v_call: TRBV15
d_call: TRBD1
clone_size: NA
cdr3_aa: CATSRVPRDRAGNTIYF
cdr3_nt: TGTGCCACCAGCAGAGTCCCAAGGGACAGGGCGGGAAACACCATATATTTT

j_call: TRBJ2-1
v_call: TRBV6-5
d_call: TRBD1
clone_size: NA
cdr3_aa: CASSTGQVSDEQFF
cdr3_nt: TGTGCCAGCAGCACCGGACAGGTCTCGGATGAGCAGTTCTTC

j_call: TRBJ1-2
v_call: TRBV7-6
d_call: NA
clone_size: once
cdr3_aa: CASSFRAAGYGYTF
cdr3_nt: TGTGCCAGCAGCTTCCGGGCCGCGGGATATGGCTACACCTTC

j_call: TRBJ2-7
v_call: TRBV4-1
d_call: NA
clone_size: NA
cdr3_aa: CASSQESGLAYEQYF
cdr3_nt: TGCGCCAGCAGCCAAGAGAGTGGGCTTGCTTACGAGCAGTACTTC

j_call: TRBJ2-7
v_call: TRBV6-1
d_call: NA
clone_size: NA
cdr3_aa: CAAHLGGRIIYEQYF
cdr3_nt: TGTGCCGCCCACCTGGGTGGGAGGATAATCTACGAGCAGTACTTC

j_call: TRBJ1-2
v_call: TRBV7-7
d_call: NA
clone_size: NA
cdr3_aa: CASSLHYGGYTF
cdr3_nt: TGTGCCAGCAGCCTTCACTATGGTGGCTACACCTTC

j_call: TRBJ2-6
v_call: TRBV2
d_call: NA
clone_size: NA
cdr3_aa: CASSELVIGANVLTF
cdr3_nt: TGTGCCAGCAGTGAATTAGTGATCGGGGCCAACGTCCTGACTTTC

j_call: TRBJ2-7
v_call: TRBV20-1
d_call: NA
clone_size: NA
cdr3_aa: CSGNQGFEQYF
cdr3_nt: TGCAGTGGTAACCAGGGGTTCGAGCAGTACTTC